This TCR beta chain was captured in a study of early T cells in non-severe SARS-CoV-2 infection. Study at large: Sequencing used unsorted whole-blood bulk RNA, so chains lack pairing. Findings and limits, study-wide: CD4 and private specificities were missed by VDJdb matching, which favored anti-spike CD8 responses.

This clonotype came up many times. Its antigen is currently unknown. Tagging with unique molecular identifiers was applied to individual cDNA molecules. TCRdb ran MiXCR on the 5' RACE reads and lists one entry per CDR3 protein. The sample includes about 30,000 distinct CDR3 sequences, around 6.6% of them seen just once. Germline V lookup: CDR1 SGHVS, CDR2 FNYEAQ. Trimming removed 1 base from V and 0 bases from J, with 6 bases in between. CDR3 length: 14 residues. The chain joins TRBV7-6 to TRBJ2-5; no clear D. The material sequenced was whole blood. The TCR comes from an adult who was a healthcare worker with PCR-confirmed SARS-CoV-2 infection or an uninfected control (not recorded which). CDR3 sequence: CASSLGGNQETQYF. Written as DNA, the CDR3 is TGTGCCAGCAGCTTAGGAGGCAACCAAGAGACCCAGTACTTC.